The present TCR beta chain was sequenced within a study of cytomegalovirus exposure and HLA in healthy donors. Both 60 Vbeta primers and 13 Jbeta primers went into the PCR. Sequencing used immunoSEQ multiplex PCR; TCRdb keeps in-frame clones, though not all of them. Of about 130,000 clones in the sample, approximately 78% were seen once. The sequence was obtained from a human donor in good health. Sequencing was performed on PBMCs.

Written as DNA, the CDR3 is TGTGCCAGCAGCGAAGGGACTAGAAACACCGGGGAGCTGTTTTTT. Translating gives CASSEGTRNTGELFF. The genes are TRBV7-2 and TRBJ2-2; 8 nucleotides agree with TRBD2. Trimming took 5 bases from V and 2 from J; bases not matched to a gene: 4. Germline CDR1 SGHTA, CDR2 FQGNSA. The length of the CDR3 is 15 residues.